This T cell receptor beta chain was retrieved from a study of blood T cell repertoires in COVID-19. The wider study: The United States, Italy and Spain were the sources of the acute and convalescent COVID-19 samples. Sample material is recorded as cDNA or gDNA derived from T cells, B-cell-depleted T cells, or PBMCs.

The V gene lost 5 bases and the J gene lost 3 bases, with 9 bases spanning the gap. CDR3 size: 13 residues. Germline values: CDR1 MGHDK, CDR2 SYGVNS. Authors' methods: By means of reference gene primer amplification, nucleated cell counts were estimated. Some clones are missing from TCRdb's copy, which holds only in-frame ones; the method was immunoSEQ multiplex PCR. V, J and clone size were drawn from that table, and D and trimming were deduced from the DNA. The sample records around 300,000 clones, around 90% being singletons. The sample consisted of peripheral blood. The J gene is TRBJ2-3, the V gene TRBV25-1; D unresolved. The TCR comes from a man aged 18 to 30 with active or convalescent COVID-19. The CDR3 protein is CASSRQGTDTQYF. The CDR3 DNA follows: TGTGCCAGCAGTAGACAAGGAACAGATACGCAGTATTTT.